Listed below are T cell receptor beta chains from one sample, sequenced in a study of cytomegalovirus exposure and HLA in healthy donors. Method: immunoSEQ multiplex PCR; TCRdb's copy keeps in-frame clones and lacks some. The sample includes approximately 140,000 clones, more than 70% seen only once; the top ten take approximately 5%. Material: PBMCs. The receptors here all came from a woman between 50 and 59 years old in good health and CMV-seronegative. Both conserved end residues are part of each CDR3. The order of the fields is D gene, J gene, V gene, CDR3 length, clone size, CDR3 DNA, CDR3 protein. D genes are given only for firm matches. Clone size is shown for a subset of rows, as once, few, many or a class of expanded clone.

-	TRBJ1-1	TRBV2	10	few	TGTGCCAGCAGACAGGGCGAAGCTTTCTTT	CASRQGEAFF
-	TRBJ1-1	TRBV5-6	14	-	TGTGCCAGCAGCTTGTCGGGATGGAACACTGAAGCTTTCTTT	CASSLSGWNTEAFF
-	TRBJ1-1	TRBV5-4	14	-	TGTGCCAGCAGCTCAAATCAGGGATTCACTGAAGCTTTCTTT	CASSSNQGFTEAFF
TRBD1	TRBJ2-7	TRBV6-6	14	-	TGTGCCAGCACCTTATTGGGACAGGGGTACGAGCAGTACTTC	CASTLLGQGYEQYF
-	TRBJ2-3	TRBV5-4	16	-	TGTGCCAGCAGCTTGGACGGTGGGGGGGCCTCAGATACGCAGTATTTT	CASSLDGGGASDTQYF
TRBD1	TRBJ1-1	TRBV7-2	14	-	TGTGCCAGCAGCTTAGGGGGACAGGCTGGTAAAGCTTTCTTT	CASSLGGQAGKAFF
-	TRBJ1-2	TRBV14	11	once	TGTGCCAGCACCGGGGATAGCGGCTACACCTTC	CASTGDSGYTF
TRBD1	TRBJ2-2	TRBV7-8	14	-	TGTGCCAGCAGCGTCCTACAGGGGACCGGGGAGCTGTTTTTT	CASSVLQGTGELFF
-	TRBJ1-2	TRBV29-1	12	-	TGCAGCGTAGGGACATCTAACTATGGCTACACCTTC	CSVGTSNYGYTF
-	TRBJ1-5	TRBV5-8	14	-	TGTGCCAGCAGCTTGTCCGGGAATAATCAGCCCCAGCATTTT	CASSLSGNNQPQHF
-	TRBJ2-1	TRBV5-1	14	once	TGCGCCAGCAGCTCACTTAGCAGACCCAATGAGCAGTTCTTC	CASSSLSRPNEQFF
-	TRBJ2-6	TRBV7-3	16	-	TGTGCCAGCAGGTTTTTACAGGGTGCTGGGGCCAACGTCCTGACTTTC	CASRFLQGAGANVLTF
TRBD1	TRBJ1-4	TRBV11-2	14	-	TGTGCCAGCAGCTTAGGAACAGGGGGAGAAAAACTGTTTTTT	CASSLGTGGEKLFF
-	TRBJ1-1	TRBV15	13	-	TGTGCCACCAGCACCACAGGGACCACTGAAGCTTTCTTT	CATSTTGTTEAFF
TRBD2	TRBJ2-1	TRBV28	17	-	TGTGCCAGCAGTTTAGTACTAGCGGGGGGTCGGGGCAATGAGCAGTTCTTC	CASSLVLAGGRGNEQFF
-	TRBJ1-5	TRBV27	15	few	TGTGCCAGCAGTTTGGGGCAGGGTTCGGTTCAGCCCCAGCATTTT	CASSLGQGSVQPQHF
-	TRBJ1-2	TRBV21-1	12	-	TGTGCCAGCAGCAAGGGGGGGGGAGGCTACACCTTC	CASSKGGGGYTF
-	TRBJ1-2	TRBV28	14	-	TGTGCCAGCAGGGAGGGGGGGCAAAACTATGGCTACACCTTC	CASREGGQNYGYTF
TRBD1	TRBJ2-7	TRBV15	15	-	TGTGCCACCAGCAGAGATCAGGGGACAGGTTACGAGCAGTACTTC	CATSRDQGTGYEQYF
-	TRBJ2-5	TRBV20-1	11	few	TGCAGTGCTACTATTCAAGAGACCCAGTACTTC	CSATIQETQYF
TRBD1	TRBJ2-3	TRBV28	13	-	TGTGCCAGCAGAGAACAGGGGGCAGATACGCAGTATTTT	CASREQGADTQYF
-	TRBJ2-5	TRBV15	14	-	TGTGCCACCAGCAGAGATACTAGGTTAGGGACCCAGTACTTC	CATSRDTRLGTQYF
TRBD1	TRBJ2-7	TRBV5-1	15	-	TGCGCCAGCAGCTTGGGACAGGGGAGCGCCTACGAGCAGTACTTC	CASSLGQGSAYEQYF
TRBD1	TRBJ1-2	TRBV27	13	-	TGTGCCAGCAGTACGACAGGGAGGTCGGGCTACACCTTC	CASSTTGRSGYTF
-	TRBJ2-1	TRBV9	15	-	TGTGCCAGCAGCCCGGGGACTCGAAGGCGCGATGAGCAGTTCTTC	CASSPGTRRRDEQFF
-	TRBJ1-4	TRBV7-9	15	-	TGTGCCAGCAGCTTAGAGGGGTACTCTAATGAAAAACTGTTTTTT	CASSLEGYSNEKLFF
TRBD1	TRBJ1-2	TRBV30	13	-	TGTGCCTGGACCGGGACAGGGGAGATTGGCTACACCTTC	CAWTGTGEIGYTF
-	TRBJ1-5	TRBV7-6	13	-	TGTGCCAGCAGCCCGGACACTGATCAGCCCCAGCATTTT	CASSPDTDQPQHF
TRBD1	TRBJ1-1	TRBV7-9	14	-	TGTGCCAGCAGCTTAGACAGGGGGCCCACTGAAGCTTTCTTT	CASSLDRGPTEAFF
TRBD1	TRBJ2-1	TRBV15	18	many	TGTGCCACCAGCAGAGATCTGGTAGGACAGGGGCCCTACAATGAGCAGTTCTTC	CATSRDLVGQGPYNEQFF
TRBD2	TRBJ2-2	TRBV7-8	17	-	TGTGCCAGCAGCTTAACCGGGAGGGGCATGCACACCGGGGAGCTGTTTTTT	CASSLTGRGMHTGELFF